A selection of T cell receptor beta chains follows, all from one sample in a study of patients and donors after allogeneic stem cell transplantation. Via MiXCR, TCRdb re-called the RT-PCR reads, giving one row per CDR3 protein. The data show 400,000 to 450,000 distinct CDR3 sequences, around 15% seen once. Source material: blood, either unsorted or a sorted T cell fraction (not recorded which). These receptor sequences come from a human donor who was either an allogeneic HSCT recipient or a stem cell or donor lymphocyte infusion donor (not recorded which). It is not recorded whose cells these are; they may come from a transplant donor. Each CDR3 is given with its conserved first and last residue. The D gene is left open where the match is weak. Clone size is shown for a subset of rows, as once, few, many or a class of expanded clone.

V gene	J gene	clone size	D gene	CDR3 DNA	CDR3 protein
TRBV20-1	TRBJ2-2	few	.	TGCAGTGCTAATCTCTATGGGGGGCCGGACACCGGGGAGCTGTTTTTT	CSANLYGGPDTGELFF
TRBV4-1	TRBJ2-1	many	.	TGCGCCAGCAGCCAAGTACCACAGGCTGATAGGGAGCAGTTCTTC	CASSQVPQADREQFF
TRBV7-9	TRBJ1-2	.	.	TGTGCCAGCAGCTTAGCGGACTCCGGCTACACCTTC	CASSLADSGYTF
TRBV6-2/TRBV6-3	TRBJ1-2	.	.	TGTGCCAGCAGTTACTCGAGAAGGGATGGCTATGGCTACACCTTC	CASSYSRRDGYGYTF
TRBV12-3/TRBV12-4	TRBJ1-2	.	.	TGTGCCAGCAGTGACCAACGGCGGACAAATGGCTACACCTTC	CASSDQRRTNGYTF
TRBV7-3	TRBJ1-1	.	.	TGTGCCAGCAGCCAGGGCCCGGCGAGGACTGAAGCTTTCTTT	CASSQGPARTEAFF
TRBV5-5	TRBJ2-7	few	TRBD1	TGTGCCAGCAGCCCGGGACAGGGTCCCTCCTACGAGCAGTACTTC	CASSPGQGPSYEQYF
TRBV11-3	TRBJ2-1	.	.	TGTGCCAGCAGCTTAGTGTCCACTTACAATGAGCAGTTCTTC	CASSLVSTYNEQFF
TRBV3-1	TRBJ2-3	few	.	TGTGCCAGCAGCACAAGGCTCTTCACAGATACGCAGTATTTT	CASSTRLFTDTQYF
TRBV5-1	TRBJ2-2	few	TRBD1	TGCGCCAGCAGCGCCTGGGACAGCGCGAACACCGGGGAGCTGTTTTTT	CASSAWDSANTGELFF
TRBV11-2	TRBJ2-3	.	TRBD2	TGTGCCAGCAGCTCCGGGAGGGGTCAGACGCAGTATTTT	CASSSGRGQTQYF
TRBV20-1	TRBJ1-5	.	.	TGCAGTGCGCTACCTCGGACGCATTATAGCAATCAGCCCCAGCATTTT	CSALPRTHYSNQPQHF
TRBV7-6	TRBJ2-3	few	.	TGTGCCAGCAGCTCCAAATCCGACATGACAGGTCGCACAGATACGCAGTATTTT	CASSSKSDMTGRTDTQYF
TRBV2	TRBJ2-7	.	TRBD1	TGTGCCAGCAGACGGGACAGCCCCTACTTC	CASRRDSPYF
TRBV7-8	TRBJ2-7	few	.	TGTGCCAGCAGCTCTCTCGGAAGCTCCTACGAGCAGTACTTC	CASSSLGSSYEQYF
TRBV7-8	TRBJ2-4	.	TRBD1	TGTGCCAGCAGCTTACCGGGACAGGGAAGTCAAAACATTCAGTACTTC	CASSLPGQGSQNIQYF
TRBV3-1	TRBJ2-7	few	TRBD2	TGTGCCAGCAGCCAACTTGGACTAGCGGGGAGCTCCTACGAGCAGTACTTC	CASSQLGLAGSSYEQYF
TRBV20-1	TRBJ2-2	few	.	TGCAGTGCTAGAGGACAGCCCCTCACCGGGGAGCTGTTTTTT	CSARGQPLTGELFF
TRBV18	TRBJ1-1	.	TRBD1	TGTGCCAGCTCACCGAGGGACAGGGGCTCGGGGAACACTGAAGCTTTCTTT	CASSPRDRGSGNTEAFF
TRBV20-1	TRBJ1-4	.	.	TGCAGTGCTTGGGACCAAAAACTGTTTTTT	CSAWDQKLFF
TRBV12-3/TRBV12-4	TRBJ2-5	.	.	TGTGCCAGCAGTTTTGGGCAGGTTGAAGAGACCCAGTACTTC	CASSFGQVEETQYF
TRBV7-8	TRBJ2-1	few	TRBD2	TGTGCCAGCAGCCCGCGTAGCGGGAGCCAGCAGTTCTTC	CASSPRSGSQQFF
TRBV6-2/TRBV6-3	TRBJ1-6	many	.	TGTGCCAGCAGTCGCCCCCAGGGAACCTATAATTCACCCCTCCACTTT	CASSRPQGTYNSPLHF
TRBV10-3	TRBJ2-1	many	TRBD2	TGTGCCATCATGACTGTAGCGGGCGTCTCCTACAATGAGCAGTTCTTC	CAIMTVAGVSYNEQFF
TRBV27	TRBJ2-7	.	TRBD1	TGTGCCAGCAGTCGGGGGACAGGGACCGGAGGGCAGTACTTC	CASSRGTGTGGQYF
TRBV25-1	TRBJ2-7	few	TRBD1	TGTGCCAGCACCGGGGGGACAGGGGGCCCCTACGAGCAGTACTTC	CASTGGTGGPYEQYF
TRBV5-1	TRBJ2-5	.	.	TGCGCCAGCACCCCTGATGGCTGGGGGTACCAAGAGACCCAGTACTTC	CASTPDGWGYQETQYF
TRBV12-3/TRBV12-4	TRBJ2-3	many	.	TGTGCCAGCAGTTTTGGCTTTCCCGATACGCAGTATTTT	CASSFGFPDTQYF
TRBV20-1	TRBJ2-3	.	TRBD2	TGCAGTGCTAGACTAGCGGGAGGGAAAGATACGCAGTATTTT	CSARLAGGKDTQYF
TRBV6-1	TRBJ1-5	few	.	TGTGCCAGCAGTATTCTACAGGGTAGCAATCAGCCCCAGCATTTT	CASSILQGSNQPQHF
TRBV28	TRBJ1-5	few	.	TGTGCCAGCAGGGGGATCGGCAATCAGCCCCAGCATTTT	CASRGIGNQPQHF
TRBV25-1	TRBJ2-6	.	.	TGTGCCAGCAGTAGGGTCTCTGGGGCCAACGTCCTGACTTTC	CASSRVSGANVLTF
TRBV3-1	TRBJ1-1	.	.	TGTGCCAGCAGCCAAGGCTCGGGACCCGAAGCTTTCTTT	CASSQGSGPEAFF
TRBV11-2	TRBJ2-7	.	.	TGTGCCAGCAGCCGGACCCTCTACGAGCAGTACTTC	CASSRTLYEQYF
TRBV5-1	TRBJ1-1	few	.	TGCGCCAGCAGCTTGACAAAAACCAGGGCGGGCACTGAAGCTTTCTTT	CASSLTKTRAGTEAFF
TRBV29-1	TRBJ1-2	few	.	TGCAGCGCCCGTCCATTTGGGGGATATGGCTACACCTTC	CSARPFGGYGYTF
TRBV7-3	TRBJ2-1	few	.	TGTGCCAGCAGCCGGACCGGTCGGGAGAGGGATGAGCAGTTCTTC	CASSRTGRERDEQFF
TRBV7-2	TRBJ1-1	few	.	TGTGCCAGCAGCTTAAATCCTTTGACAGGCTCAAACACTGAAGCTTTCTTT	CASSLNPLTGSNTEAFF
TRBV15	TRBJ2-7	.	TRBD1	TGTGCCACCAGCAAAGAGCCCGGGACAGGCCTGATGGAGCAGTACTTC	CATSKEPGTGLMEQYF
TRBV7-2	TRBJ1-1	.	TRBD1	TGTGCCAGCAGCATCGGGACAGGAAGAGTAGCTTTCTTT	CASSIGTGRVAFF
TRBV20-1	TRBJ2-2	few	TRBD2	TGCAGTGCTAGAGATCCGGGGGGTCTAGCGGGGGGATTCACCGGGGAGCTGTTTTTT	CSARDPGGLAGGFTGELFF
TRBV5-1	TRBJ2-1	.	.	TGCGCCAGCAGCTTGGTAGCGGTTAGCTCCTACAATGAGCAGTTCTTC	CASSLVAVSSYNEQFF
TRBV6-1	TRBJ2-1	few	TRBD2	TGTGCCAGCACCGATAGCGGGAGGAACAATGAGCAGTTCTTC	CASTDSGRNNEQFF
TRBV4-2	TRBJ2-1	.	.	TGTGCCAGCAGCCAAGACCGTTCTGTTCGGCTACCCTACAATGAGCAGTTCTTC	CASSQDRSVRLPYNEQFF
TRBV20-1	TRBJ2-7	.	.	TGCAGTGCTAGAGATCAATCCTACGAGCAGTACTTC	CSARDQSYEQYF
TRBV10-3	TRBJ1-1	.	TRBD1	TGTGCCATCAGTGGAATGGACAGGGAAACCACTGAAGCTTTCTTT	CAISGMDRETTEAFF
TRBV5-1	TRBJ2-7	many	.	TGCGCCAGCAGCTTGGGCCGGCTTGCAAGAGGGAACGAGCAGTACTTC	CASSLGRLARGNEQYF